This TCR beta chain was recorded in a study of T-cell reconstitution after alpha-beta-depleted transplantation in children. This clonotype showed up just a few times. The authors prepared the TCRbeta library with unique molecular identifiers. TCRdb ran MiXCR on the PCR reads and lists one entry per CDR3 protein. The sample consists of a few hundred thousand distinct CDR3 sequences, 10% to 15% of them appearing once. Germline V CDR1 and CDR2: SGHTA, FQGNSA. This CDR3 is built from 12 residues. Trimming stripped 5 bases from V and 16 bases from J, with 18 bases between. The chain joins TRBV7-2 to TRBJ2-1; D gene ambiguous. This receptor was identified in a human donor who donated a stem cell graft to a child with Fanconi anemia. Here the sequenced sample was PBMCs, taken from the stem cell graft. CDR3 in amino acids: CASSPPGLLVFF. CDR3 nucleotide sequence: TGTGCCAGCAGCCCCCCGGGCCTCCTAGTCTTCTTC.